These 8 T cell receptor beta chains share one sample of origin, sequenced in a study of blood T cell repertoires in COVID-19. Profiling relied on immunoSEQ multiplex PCR, and the TCRdb table lists in-frame clones only, not all of them. Among approximately 200,000 clones listed, 85% to 90% were seen once. Sequencing was carried out using PBMCs or T cells enriched from blood (not recorded which). Receptor source: a woman aged 18-30 years in a cohort exposed to, infected with or recovered from COVID-19 (not recorded which).

This chain links TRBV3-1 (or the pseudogene TRBV3-2) with TRBJ1-1, with TRBD1 identical over 9 bases. Trimming cost V 1 base and J 10 bases; bases outside gene matches: 16. CDR3 length: 17 residues. CDR1 and CDR2 (germline): LGHDT, YNNKEL (reference sequence). The CDR3 nucleotides are TGTGCCAGCAGCCAAGTGGGTGGACAGGGGCGTTTTGTGAGAGCTTTCTTT. Translating gives CASSQVGGQGRFVRAFF.

This rearrangement joins TRBV2 to TRBJ1-2, with D possibly matching TRBD1 (5 bases). Germline V gene lookup returns CDR1 SNHLY and CDR2 FYNNEI. The CDR3 sequence is 13 residues long. The V and J ends lost 8 bases and 2 bases respectively, with 12 bases between them. The DNA of the CDR3 is TGTGCCAGCTCGGACCGGGGGAACTATGGCTACACCTTC. Protein sequence: CASSDRGNYGYTF.

The chain employs TRBV7-9 and TRBJ1-2; 9 bases map to TRBD1. The germline CDR1 and CDR2 sequences are SEHNR and FQNEAQ (reference sequence). J gave up 6 bases and V 1 base, and 9 bases lay outside the gene matches. The length of the CDR3 is 16 residues. The CDR3 bases are TGTGCCAGCAGCTTAGGTGGGACAGGGATTGGTAATGGCTACACCTTC. Its protein is CASSLGGTGIGNGYTF.

The V gene is TRBV11-2, the J gene TRBJ2-7; 10 bases are a match to TRBD1. The germline gives CDR1 SGHAT, CDR2 FQNNGV. The length of the CDR3 is 13 residues. V lost 5 bases and J lost 7; bases outside the gene matches: 5. In nucleotides, the CDR3 is TGTGCCAGCAGCCGAGACAGGGGGCTTGAGCAGTACTTC. Protein product: CASSRDRGLEQYF.

The V gene is TRBV7-8, the J gene TRBJ2-3; tentatively, D is TRBD2 (5 bases). The V and J ends lost 0 bases and 3 bases respectively, with 7 bases between them. The CDR3 loop spans 14 amino acids. The germline gives CDR1 SGHVS, CDR2 FQNEAQ. The CDR3 reads CASSLAGATDTQYF. The CDR3 DNA sequence: TGTGCCAGCAGCTTAGCGGGAGCGACAGATACGCAGTATTTT.

The chain has TRBV9 and TRBJ1-4; unclear D gene. Germline V lookup: CDR1 SGDLS, CDR2 YYNGEE. Trimming removed 0 bases at V and 8 bases at J, with 17 bases between. This CDR3 is 16 amino acids long. CDR3 bases: TGTGCCAGCAGCGTAGGAAAGGACTCCATGGAGGAAAAACTGTTTTTT. Translating gives CASSVGKDSMEEKLFF.

The genes are TRBV7-2 and TRBJ2-3; TRBD2 matches 7 bases. Germline CDR1 SGHTA, CDR2 FQGNSA. The CDR3 consists of 14 residues. The ends lost 1 base at V and 4 bases at J; junction bases unmatched: 2. The CDR3 nucleotides read TGTGCCAGCAGCTTAGTCCTAGCGGCAGATACGCAGTATTTT. This encodes CASSLVLAADTQYF.

The rearrangement joins TRBV24-1 to TRBJ2-2; D gene uncertain. The germline V and J ends were trimmed by 5 bases and 4 bases, with 10 bases remaining between them. This CDR3 is built from 14 residues. CDR1 and CDR2 (germline): KGHDR, SFDVKD. The CDR3 loop is CATSGQATTGELFF. CDR3 sequence (DNA): TGTGCCACCAGTGGCCAGGCCACCACCGGGGAGCTGTTTTTT.